The 22 T cell receptor beta chains listed next were all sequenced from one sample in a study of blood T cell repertoires in COVID-19. TCRdb keeps only in-frame clones here, not all; method: immunoSEQ multiplex PCR. In the table there are around 70,000 clones, about three quarters of which are singletons. Specimen: peripheral blood. All receptors derive from a human donor in a cohort sampled during active COVID-19.

The CDR3: CASSDDRGYGNTIYF. The CDR3 bases are TGTGCCAGCAGTGACGACAGGGGGTATGGAAACACCATATATTTT. The chain combines TRBV9 with TRBJ1-3; 9 bases fit TRBD1. The CDR3 covers 15 residues. Germline CDR1 and CDR2: SGDLS and YYNGEE. Trimming at V came to 5 bases and at J to 3 bases, leaving 6 bases not matched to a gene.

As to this clone: Sequence at one end of the junction differs from germline and may be a read error. V usage is TRBV18 and J usage is TRBJ2-7, with D hard to call. The CDR3 loop spans 12 amino acids. Germline V CDR1 and CDR2: KGHSH, LQKENI. The CDR3 region has the DNA TGTGCCAGCTCACATGGCTCCTCCGAGCAGTACTTC. Its protein is CASSHGSSEQYF.

The genes are TRBV29-1 and TRBJ2-7; 11 bases are shared with TRBD1. V dropped 5 bases and J dropped 3; count of bases not matched to a gene: 3. This CDR3 has 13 amino acids. Germline V gene data show CDR1 as SQVTM and CDR2 as ANQGSEA. The CDR3 region is CSVRTGGFYEQYF. In DNA, the CDR3 is TGCAGCGTTCGGACAGGGGGCTTCTACGAGCAGTACTTC.

As DNA, the CDR3 is TGTGCCAGCAGCTCACTTGACTTTCCCTACGAGCAGTACTTC. As protein: CASSSLDFPYEQYF. This chain connects TRBV5-4 to TRBJ2-7; D remains unclear. With 3 bases removed from V and 2 bases from J, the gap between germline ends came to 12 bases. CDR3 length equals 14 residues. Germline V lookup: CDR1 SGHNT, CDR2 YYREEE (reference sequence).

The V call is TRBV10-1, the J call TRBJ2-2; D unresolved. Germline-derived CDR1 and CDR2 are WNHNN and SYGVQD (reference sequence). The V end was cut by 3 bases, the J end by 0 bases, with 5 bases between. The CDR3 has 14 residues. In DNA form, the CDR3 reads TGCGCCAGCAGTGAAAGAGCGAACACCGGGGAGCTGTTTTTT. It is translated as CASSERANTGELFF.

The V call is TRBV19, the J call TRBJ2-7; 7 positions match TRBD1. From germline, CDR1 is LNHDA and CDR2 SQIVND (reference sequence). This CDR3 is 14 amino acids long. With 9 bases clipped from V and 2 bases from J, the junction kept 10 bases outside the gene matches. In DNA, the CDR3 is TGTGCCAGCCGCCTCCGGGACAGAGCCTACGAGCAGTACTTC. Translation gives CASRLRDRAYEQYF.

V usage is TRBV5-4 and J usage is TRBJ2-3; 8 bases match TRBD2. This CDR3 is 15 amino acids long. CDR1 and CDR2 (germline): SGHNT, YYREEE (reference sequence). After removal of 6 bases from V and 0 bases from J, the junction contained 6 bases not matched to a gene. The CDR3 DNA follows: TGTGCCAGCAAAGTTAGCGGGACTAGCACAGATACGCAGTATTTT. Protein sequence: CASKVSGTSTDTQYF.

The chain joins TRBV11-3 to TRBJ2-5, with D possibly matching TRBD1 (6 bases). Trimming took off 4 bases at V and 3 bases at J, with 9 bases between the two ends. The CDR3 sequence is 13 residues long. Germline assignment: CDR1 SGHNT and CDR2 YENEEA. CDR3 sequence (DNA): TGTGCCAGCAGCTCGGACAGTAAAGAGACCCAGTACTTC. Amino acid sequence: CASSSDSKETQYF.

This clone has a single count. The rearrangement joins TRBV10-3 to TRBJ2-1; 10 bases are shared with TRBD2. J was trimmed by 0 bases and V by 11 bases; bases with no gene match: 16. The CDR3 is made up of 18 amino acids. Germline assignment: CDR1 ENHRY and CDR2 SYGVKD. The CDR3 nucleotides read TGTGCCTCATCCGGAGGTAGCGGGGGGCCTAGCTCCTACAATGAGCAGTTCTTC. Translating gives CASSGGSGGPSSYNEQFF.

In this sample, this clone turned up a few times. The V gene is TRBV4-1, the J gene TRBJ2-7; 8 bases agree with TRBD1. The CDR3 length is 16 residues. V was pared by 4 bases and J by 2 bases, with 10 bases of the junction left unmatched. Germline V gives CDR1 MGHRA, CDR2 YSYEKL. CDR3 loop: CASSLGGTGITYEQYF. CDR3 bases: TGCGCCAGCAGCCTGGGCGGGACAGGCATAACCTACGAGCAGTACTTC.

The CDR3 bases are TGTGCCAGCAGTGAAATAGGGGGAAACTATGGCTACACCTTC. As protein: CASSEIGGNYGYTF. J is TRBJ1-2 and V is TRBV25-1, with a possible D match to TRBD1 (6 bases). V lost 2 bases, J lost 2 bases, and 9 bases lay in between. The CDR3 extends over 14 amino acids. Germline V gives CDR1 MGHDK, CDR2 SYGVNS.

The gene calls are TRBV28 and TRBJ2-7; 8 nucleotides agree with TRBD1. The J segment lost 2 bases and the V segment lost 8 bases, leaving 11 bases of the junction unmatched. In germline, CDR1 is MDHEN, CDR2 SYDVKM. The CDR3 is 15 residues long. CDR3 region: CASYNGQGAAYEQYF. For the CDR3, the DNA is TGTGCCAGCTACAACGGACAGGGTGCAGCCTACGAGCAGTACTTC.

In nucleotides, the CDR3 is TGTGCCATCAGTGAATTCCCAGGGGGGCCTAGCAATCAGCCCCAGCATTTT. Encoded protein: CAISEFPGGPSNQPQHF. The rearrangement uses TRBV10-3 and TRBJ1-5; 7 bases fit TRBD1. This CDR3 has 17 amino acids. CDR1 is ENHRY and CDR2 is SYGVKD in the germline V gene. V lost 3 bases and J lost 0; bases outside the gene matches: 8.

This clone was counted once. CDR3 coding DNA: TGTGCCAGCAGTGGACTCCATGGGACAGATGAAGCTTTCTTT. Translation: CASSGLHGTDEAFF. The chain is built from TRBV2 and TRBJ1-1; 7 positions agree with TRBD1. Losses at the gene ends were 4 bases for V and 7 bases for J; bases not matched to a gene: 9. Germline assignment: CDR1 SNHLY and CDR2 FYNNEI. The CDR3 totals 14 residues.

The rearrangement links TRBV6-2 or TRBV6-3 to TRBJ2-5; D might be TRBD1 (7 bases). Between the trimmed V and J ends, which lost 0 bases and 6 bases, there was a span of 11 bases. This CDR3 region has 14 residues. Germline CDR1 and CDR2: MNHEY and SVGEGT. CDR3 amino acids: CASSYSRGEQTQYF. The CDR3, as DNA: TGTGCCAGCAGTTACTCCAGGGGGGAACAGACCCAGTACTTC.

The genes are TRBV30 and TRBJ2-3, with 9 nucleotides matching TRBD2. Germline values: CDR1 GTSNPN, CDR2 SVGIG (reference sequence). This CDR3 spans 16 amino acids. The ends lost 2 bases at V and 2 bases at J; junction bases unmatched: 8. DNA of the CDR3: TGTGCCTGGAGTTTGGGTCTAGCGGGGCTCACAGATACGCAGTATTTT. Protein sequence: CAWSLGLAGLTDTQYF. Variable domain in full (rest from reference TRBV30 and TRBJ2-3): SQTIHQWPATLVQPVGSPLSLECTVEGTSNPNLYWYRQAAGRGLQLLFYSVGIGQISSEVPQNLSASRPQDRQFILSSKKLLLSDSGFYLCAWSLGLAGLTDTQYFGPGTRLTVL.

This clone was seen only once. As DNA, the CDR3 is TGCGCCAGCAGAGAGTCTAGCGGGGGTCAAGAGACCCAGTACTTC. Amino acid sequence: CASRESSGGQETQYF. The gene calls are TRBV5-1 and TRBJ2-5; 10 bases are a match to TRBD2. In germline, CDR1 is SGHRS, CDR2 YFSETQ. This CDR3 comprises 15 residues. J lost 2 bases, V lost 5 bases, and 6 bases had no gene match.

V gene TRBV28 combines with J gene TRBJ2-7; TRBD1 aligns across 8 bases. Germline loops: CDR1 MDHEN, CDR2 SYDVKM. J lost 3 bases, V lost 8 bases, and 3 bases had no gene match. The CDR3 covers 12 residues. This CDR3 is CASSQGGYEQYF. CDR3 DNA: TGTGCCAGCTCACAGGGGGGCTACGAGCAGTACTTC.

This clone was picked up a small number of times. The chain is built from TRBV30 and TRBJ1-6, with a possible D match to TRBD1 (5 bases). Germline loops: CDR1 GTSNPN, CDR2 SVGIG (reference sequence). The CDR3 is made up of 15 amino acids. Trimming pared 0 bases from V and 7 bases from J, leaving 13 bases between. CDR3: CAWSVQLPGNSPLHF. DNA for the CDR3: TGTGCCTGGAGTGTACAACTACCAGGGAATTCACCCCTCCACTTT.

V and J are TRBV7-9 and TRBJ2-1; D is unresolved. Deletions cut 1 base from V and 6 bases from J, with 4 bases between. CDR1 is SEHNR, CDR2 FQNEAQ, per germline (reference sequence). CDR3 size: 12 residues. The DNA of the CDR3 is TGTGCCAGCAGCTTAGTAGTCAATGAGCAGTTCTTC. This gives the protein CASSLVVNEQFF.

The chain carries TRBV30 and TRBJ2-1; 8 bases map to TRBD2. There are 13 residues in the CDR3. The trim removed 6 bases at V and 4 bases at J, leaving 5 bases unmatched. Germline CDR1 is GTSNPN and CDR2 is SVGIG (reference sequence). DNA of the CDR3: TGTGCCTGCATGGCGGGGGGTTACAATGAGCAGTTCTTC. Translation: CACMAGGYNEQFF.

The CDR3 is CASSMGQGYYEQYF. DNA of the CDR3: TGTGCCAGTAGTATGGGACAGGGGTATTACGAGCAGTACTTC. The rearrangement joins TRBV19 to TRBJ2-7; 10 bases fit TRBD1. The V gene's germline CDR1 is LNHDA and CDR2 SQIVND (reference sequence). J was trimmed by 4 bases and V by 3 bases; bases with no gene match: 3. The CDR3 spans 14 residues.